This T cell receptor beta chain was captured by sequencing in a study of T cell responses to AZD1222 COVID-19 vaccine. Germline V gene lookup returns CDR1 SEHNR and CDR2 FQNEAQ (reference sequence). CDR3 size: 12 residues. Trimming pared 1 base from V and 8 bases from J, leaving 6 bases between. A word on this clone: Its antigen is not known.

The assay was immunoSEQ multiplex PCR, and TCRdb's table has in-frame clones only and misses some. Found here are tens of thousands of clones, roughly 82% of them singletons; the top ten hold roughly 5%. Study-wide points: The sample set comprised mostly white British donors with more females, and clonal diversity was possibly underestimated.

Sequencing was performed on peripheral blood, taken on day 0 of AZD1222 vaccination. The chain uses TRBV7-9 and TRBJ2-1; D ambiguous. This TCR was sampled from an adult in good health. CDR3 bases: TGTGCCAGCAGCTTAGTAGCCCATGAGCAGTTCTTC. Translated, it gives CASSLVAHEQFF.